The 10 T cell receptor beta chains in this list originate from one sample, sequenced in a study of CD8 T cells in Susac syndrome. Random hexamers were used to reverse transcribe the RNA input (roughly 0.5 to 1 ug). One entry per CDR3 protein results from TCRdb running MiXCR on the immunoSEQ multiplex PCR reads. The data contain around 150,000 distinct CDR3 sequences, 85% to 95% of them singletons. Sequenced material: CD8+ T cells from PBMCs. These receptor sequences come from a human donor with Susac syndrome.

The rearrangement uses TRBV5-1 and TRBJ2-1; possible D gene TRBD1, 5 bases. Trimming shortened V by 4 bases and J by 2 bases, and 13 bases separated the two germline ends. This CDR3 has 15 residues. Germline V lookup: CDR1 SGHRS, CDR2 YFSETQ. The chain's CDR3 is CASSHDSVPYNEQFF. Here the CDR3 DNA reads TGCGCCAGCAGCCACGACAGTGTCCCCTACAATGAGCAGTTCTTC.

The chain couples TRBV27 to TRBJ2-1; the D is unclear. Germline CDR1 MNHEY, CDR2 SMNVEV (reference sequence). The CDR3 is 12 residues long. V shed 7 bases and J shed 7 bases, with 11 bases lying between them. The CDR3 region is CASTNTMNEQFF. CDR3 in DNA: TGTGCCAGCACCAACACTATGAATGAGCAGTTCTTC.

The chain couples TRBV13 to TRBJ2-1, with 7 bases lining up with TRBD1. Germline V gene data show CDR1 as PRHDT and CDR2 as FYEKMQ (reference sequence). J gave up 7 bases and V 0 bases, and 3 bases lay outside the gene matches. This CDR3 region has 14 residues. CDR3 nucleotides: TGTGCCAGCAGCTTAGGGGGACAGCCTAATGAGCAGTTCTTC. Protein: CASSLGGQPNEQFF.

CDR3 sequence (DNA): TGCGCCAGCAGCGGATCCGAAGCCTTTGAAGCTTTCTTT. It is translated as CASSGSEAFEAFF. This chain joins TRBV4-1 and TRBJ1-1, with D unclear. The germline V gene has CDR1 MGHRA and CDR2 YSYEKL. The germline V and J ends were trimmed by 5 bases and 7 bases, with 14 bases remaining between them. This CDR3 is built from 13 residues.

The rearrangement joins TRBV27 to TRBJ2-7, with 7 bases aligning to TRBD1. V lost 4 bases and J lost 5; bases outside the gene matches: 11. The CDR3 totals 15 residues. Germline V gene data show CDR1 as MNHEY and CDR2 as SMNVEV (reference sequence). In nucleotides, the CDR3 is TGTGCCAGCAGTTATGGATTACAGGGGTGGAACGAGCAGTACTTC. Its protein is CASSYGLQGWNEQYF.

The chain employs TRBV9 and TRBJ1-2; possible D gene TRBD1, 5 bases. Germline V gene data show CDR1 as SGDLS and CDR2 as YYNGEE. This CDR3 comprises 17 residues. The V and J ends lost 0 bases and 2 bases respectively, with 17 bases between them. CDR3 nucleotides: TGTGCCAGCAGCGTAGATTTGGTCCGGGGGTCCAACTATGGCTACACCTTC. Translating it yields CASSVDLVRGSNYGYTF. Complete variable domain (other parts from reference TRBV9 and TRBJ1-2): DSGVTQTPKHLITATGQRVTLRCSPRSGDLSVYWYQQSLDQGLQFLIQYYNGEERAKGNILERFSAQQFPDLHSELNLSSLELGDSALYFCASSVDLVRGSNYGYTFGSGTRLTVV.

The chain uses TRBV9 and TRBJ2-7; a possible D gene is TRBD2 (7 bases). Germline CDR1 SGDLS, CDR2 YYNGEE. V lost 0 bases to trimming and J lost 3 bases, with 13 bases between them. The CDR3 has 15 residues. The CDR3 reads CASSVEPGEGYEQYF. Here the CDR3 DNA reads TGTGCCAGCAGCGTAGAACCAGGGGAGGGCTACGAGCAGTACTTC.

The J gene is TRBJ2-7, the V gene TRBV13; 10 bases match TRBD1. The V segment lost 10 bases and the J segment 5 bases; nucleotides outside the gene matches: 11. The CDR3 loop spans 14 amino acids. Per germline, CDR1 PRHDT and CDR2 FYEKMQ (reference sequence). The CDR3 DNA is TGTGCCATACCGATATGGGACAGGGGAGACGAGCAGTACTTC. Translation gives CAIPIWDRGDEQYF.

The CDR3 region is CASSPPASTYNEQFF. CDR3 sequence (DNA): TGTGCCAGCAGCCCCCCGGCTAGTACGTACAATGAGCAGTTCTTC. The chain links TRBV13 to TRBJ2-1; no clear D. Germline V CDR1 and CDR2: PRHDT, FYEKMQ (reference sequence). Trimming stripped 5 bases from V and 4 bases from J, with 15 bases between. The CDR3 consists of 15 residues.

The chain recombines TRBV5-1 with TRBJ1-1; D unresolved. V was cut by 2 bases and J by 4 bases, with 12 bases left in between. Per the germline V gene, CDR1 is SGHRS and CDR2 is YFSETQ. The CDR3 has 14 amino acids. The DNA of the CDR3 is TGCGCCAGCAGCTTCTTAGACGGCAGCACTGAAGCTTTCTTT. Its translation is CASSFLDGSTEAFF.